The 23 T cell receptor beta chains in this list originate from one sample, sequenced in a study of shared clonotypes between healthy human individuals. Sequenced by immunoSEQ multiplex PCR; TCRdb stores in-frame clones only, minus some. Of about 2.1 million clones listed, over 85% were seen once; the top ten hold roughly 1.7%. Naive CD8 cells comprised CD45RO-negative, CCR7-positively selected cells, excluding terminally differentiated effector memory CD45RA+ cells. The sample consisted of naive CD8+ T cells from PBMCs. Every receptor here comes from a man aged 18 to 30 in good health. Some clones in this sample may be carry-over from other donors' samples.

J is TRBJ2-1 and V is TRBV28, with TRBD2 as a possible D gene (6 bases). Deletions cut 2 bases from V and 4 bases from J, with 15 bases between. There are 16 residues in the CDR3. Germline loops: CDR1 MDHEN, CDR2 SYDVKM. The CDR3 is CASSLGISGFYNEQFF. The CDR3 bases are TGTGCCAGCAGTTTAGGCATTAGCGGATTTTACAATGAGCAGTTCTTC.

The chain has TRBV28 and TRBJ2-7; TRBD1 or TRBD2 may be the D gene (5 bases each). The CDR3 length is 15 residues. CDR1 MDHEN and CDR2 SYDVKM come from the germline V gene. Trimming left V 3 bases short and J 3 bases short, with 15 bases between. DNA of the CDR3: TGTGCCAGCAGTTTCGGGACCCAAGCCTACTACGAGCAGTACTTC. Translated, it gives CASSFGTQAYYEQYF.

V usage is TRBV7-9 and J usage is TRBJ2-7, with TRBD2 as a possible D gene (6 bases). The CDR3 contains 11 residues. Germline V gives CDR1 SEHNR, CDR2 FQNEAQ (reference sequence). Trimming took off 6 bases at V and 6 bases at J, with 9 bases between the two ends. The CDR3 loop is CASRSAGEQYF. The CDR3, as DNA: TGTGCCAGCAGGTCAGCGGGCGAGCAGTACTTC.

To note about this clone: Since a much larger clone is just one base distant, this may be a read error. The genes are TRBV5-5 and TRBJ2-7; D not resolved. Germline V CDR1 and CDR2: SGHKS, YYEKEE (reference sequence). The CDR3 consists of 11 residues. V was clipped by 2 bases and J by 2 bases, with 2 bases between them. Written as DNA, the CDR3 is TGTGCCAGCAGCTTCACCTACGAGCAGTACTTC. Encoded protein: CASSFTYEQYF.

V gene TRBV4-3 combines with J gene TRBJ2-1; perhaps TRBD2 as D (6 bases). The germline V gene has CDR1 LGHNA and CDR2 YSLEER. This CDR3 region has 14 residues. Trimming pared 1 base from V and 8 bases from J, leaving 12 bases between. The CDR3 DNA follows: TGCGCCAGCAGCCAAGCCCGAGCGGGCGATGAGCAGTTCTTC. The encoded protein is CASSQARAGDEQFF.

J is TRBJ1-2 and V is TRBV28; the D is unclear. This CDR3 has 12 residues. Germline V gene lookup returns CDR1 MDHEN and CDR2 SYDVKM. Deletions cut 5 bases from V and 7 bases from J, with 11 bases between. In nucleotides, the CDR3 is TGTGCCAGCAGTGATGTGAGTCGTGGCTACACCTTC. Translating it yields CASSDVSRGYTF.

The V call is TRBV7-7, the J call TRBJ2-3; no definite D call. The CDR3 length is 15 residues. Trimming shortened V by 5 bases and J by 1 base, and 13 bases separated the two germline ends. Germline V CDR1 and CDR2: SSHAT, FNYEAQ (reference sequence). Here the CDR3 DNA reads TGTGCCAGCAGCGAACGTGGCGGAGGCACAGATACGCAGTATTTT. The encoded protein is CASSERGGGTDTQYF. The full variable domain, completed using reference TRBV7-7 and TRBJ2-3, is GAGVSQSPRYKVTKRGQDVTLRCDPISSHATLYWYQQALGQGPEFLTYFNYEAQPDKSGLPSDRFSAERPEGSISTLTIQRTEQRDSAMYRCASSERGGGTDTQYFGPGTRLTVL.

In its sample, this clone was seen once. The gene calls are TRBV9 and TRBJ2-3, with 12 positions matching TRBD2. V shed 5 bases, J shed 3 bases, and the junction held 4 bases outside the gene matches. Germline V gives CDR1 SGDLS, CDR2 YYNGEE. This CDR3 contains 15 residues. The CDR3 is CASSTSGRKTDTQYF. In nucleotides, the CDR3 is TGTGCCAGCAGTACTAGCGGGAGGAAGACAGATACGCAGTATTTT.

This clone was detected once. This sequence joins TRBV7-8 and TRBJ2-1; 7 nucleotides align to TRBD2. There are 16 residues in the CDR3. CDR1 SGHVS and CDR2 FQNEAQ come from the germline V gene. The junction had 7 bases not matched to a gene; V was cut back by 5 bases and J by 0 bases. The CDR3 reads CASSPKTSSSYNEQFF. The CDR3 bases are TGTGCCAGCAGCCCCAAGACTAGCAGCTCCTACAATGAGCAGTTCTTC. Based on the CDR3 plus reference TRBV7-8 and TRBJ2-1, the full variable domain is GAGVSQSPRYKVAKRGQDVALRCDPISGHVSLFWYQQALGQGPEFLTYFQNEAQLDKSGLPSDRFFAERPEGSVSTLKIQRTQQEDSAVYLCASSPKTSSSYNEQFFGPGTRLTVL.

The gene calls are TRBV27 and TRBJ2-2; tentative D call: TRBD2 (6 bases). The CDR3 has 15 amino acids. V lost 4 bases and J 7 bases, leaving 16 bases between the germline ends. Germline values: CDR1 MNHEY, CDR2 SMNVEV (reference sequence). Written as DNA, the CDR3 is TGTGCCAGCAGTTCCGGGACTGCCGGATACGGGGAGCTGTTTTTT. Translating gives CASSSGTAGYGELFF.

As concerns this clone: This same CDR3 is encoded by further DNA sequences in the sample. The CDR3 here is CASHGVGQADTEAFF. CDR3 nucleotides: TGTGCCAGCCATGGGGTAGGGCAGGCGGACACTGAAGCTTTCTTT. This chain uses TRBV28 with TRBJ1-1; D uncertain. CDR3 length: 15 amino acids. Germline lookup yields CDR1 MDHEN and CDR2 SYDVKM. Between the trimmed V and J ends, which lost 8 bases and 3 bases, there was a span of 19 bases.

V gene TRBV28 combines with J gene TRBJ2-7; D might be TRBD2 (5 bases). The V gene's germline CDR1 is MDHEN and CDR2 SYDVKM. The CDR3 is made up of 16 amino acids. The germline V and J ends were trimmed by 6 bases and 1 base, with 19 bases remaining between them. The CDR3 reads CASSGWSEAPSYEQYF. CDR3 nucleotide sequence: TGTGCCAGCAGCGGTTGGTCGGAGGCCCCATCCTACGAGCAGTACTTC.

The genes are TRBV6-1 and TRBJ2-1, with D possibly TRBD2 on 5 matching bases. This CDR3 has 14 residues. Germline-derived CDR1 and CDR2 are MNHNS and SASEGT. Trimming shortened V by 6 bases and J by 8 bases, and 17 bases separated the two germline ends. CDR3 sequence: CASSPTRSGYEQFF. For the CDR3, the DNA is TGTGCCAGCAGCCCAACTAGATCCGGCTATGAGCAGTTCTTC.

The CDR3 sequence: CASSPRTSWGSVYEQYF. In nucleotides, the CDR3 is TGTGCCAGCAGCCCACGGACTAGCTGGGGTTCCGTCTACGAGCAGTACTTC. V usage is TRBV7-2 and J usage is TRBJ2-7, with 8 bases aligning to TRBD2. Germline assignment: CDR1 SGHTA and CDR2 FQGNSA. Trimming took 5 bases from V and 3 from J; bases not matched to a gene: 15. The CDR3 is 17 amino acids.

This chain joins TRBV14 and TRBJ2-7; 9 positions agree with TRBD2. Trimming at V came to 5 bases and at J to 2 bases, leaving 13 bases not matched to a gene. CDR3 size: 17 residues. From germline, CDR1 is SGHDN and CDR2 FVKESK. In nucleotides, the CDR3 is TGTGCCAGCAGCTACCACCCTATAGCGGGAGTAGCCTACGAGCAGTACTTC. Protein: CASSYHPIAGVAYEQYF.

To note about this clone: Other nucleotide sequences in the sample specify the same CDR3. The DNA of the CDR3 is TGTGCCAGCTCAGGAGCGGGCGTCTCCTACAATGAGCAGTTCTTC. This gives the protein CASSGAGVSYNEQFF. The chain carries TRBV9 and TRBJ2-1, with D possibly matching TRBD2 (6 bases). The V gene's germline CDR1 is SGDLS and CDR2 YYNGEE. The V end lost 7 bases, the J end lost 0 bases, and 14 bases lay between the germline ends. The CDR3 has 15 amino acids. Supplemented by reference TRBV9 and TRBJ2-1, the full variable domain reads DSGVTQTPKHLITATGQRVTLRCSPRSGDLSVYWYQQSLDQGLQFLIQYYNGEERAKGNILERFSAQQFPDLHSELNLSSLELGDSALYFCASSGAGVSYNEQFFGPGTRLTVL.

The chain employs TRBV7-6 and TRBJ2-7, with 7 bases fitting TRBD2. The CDR3 covers 14 residues. The junction had 10 bases not matched to a gene; V was cut back by 6 bases and J by 5 bases. Germline V gene data show CDR1 as SGHVS and CDR2 as FNYEAQ. The CDR3 DNA reads as TGTGCCAGCAGTTTTAGCGGGTTCCTGGACGAGCAGTACTTC. Its protein is CASSFSGFLDEQYF.

V gene TRBV6-1 combines with J gene TRBJ1-3; no clear D gene. Germline lookup yields CDR1 MNHNS and CDR2 SASEGT. V was trimmed by 5 bases and J by 8 bases, leaving 10 bases between them. This CDR3 is 12 amino acids long. This chain's CDR3 is CASSSSVDTIYF. CDR3 in DNA: TGTGCCAGCAGTTCATCGGTAGACACCATATATTTT.

The rearrangement links TRBV9 to TRBJ2-1, with D perhaps matching TRBD2 (5 bases). This CDR3 contains 13 residues. V shed 4 bases and J shed 6 bases, with 11 bases lying between them. Germline V gene data show CDR1 as SGDLS and CDR2 as YYNGEE. The CDR3 coding sequence is TGTGCCAGCAGCAGCAACCGGGGCAATGAGCAGTTCTTC. It is translated as CASSSNRGNEQFF.

The chain uses TRBV27 and TRBJ2-5; 7 positions agree with TRBD1. The assigned J gene may be wrong: the sequence end matches TRBJ2-7 better. Looked up from germline, CDR1 is MNHEY and CDR2 is SMNVEV (reference sequence). The CDR3 loop spans 13 amino acids. CDR3 loop: CASSVQGTYEQYF. CDR3 nucleotide sequence: TGTGCCAGCAGTGTACAGGGGACCTACGAGCAGTACTTC.

This sequence joins TRBV7-9 and TRBJ2-7; D not resolved. The V gene's germline CDR1 is SEHNR and CDR2 FQNEAQ (reference sequence). V was shortened by 3 bases and J by 5 bases, with 11 bases between the two germline ends. This CDR3 has 13 residues. CDR3 sequence: CASSLAPQDEQYF. The CDR3 coding sequence is TGTGCCAGCAGCTTGGCCCCGCAGGACGAGCAGTACTTC.

This chain connects TRBV14 to TRBJ2-2; the D is unclear. CDR1 is SGHDN, CDR2 FVKESK, per germline. The CDR3 extends over 14 amino acids. V lost 0 bases and J 7 bases, leaving 9 bases between the germline ends. CDR3 nucleotide sequence: TGTGCCAGCAGCCAAGATATAAAGAGCGGGGAGCTGTTTTTT. Its protein is CASSQDIKSGELFF.

The chain joins TRBV28 to TRBJ2-1; tentative D call: TRBD2 (6 bases). V gave up 2 bases and J gave up 0 bases, with 14 bases separating them. Germline CDR1 and CDR2: MDHEN and SYDVKM. The CDR3 has 17 amino acids. In DNA form, the CDR3 reads TGTGCCAGCAGTTTAATTGGGGCGGGATTCTCCTACAATGAGCAGTTCTTC. Its protein is CASSLIGAGFSYNEQFF.